The clone carrying this T cell receptor beta chain was counted a single time. The antigen remains undetermined. The sample is drawn from a study of T cell responses to AZD1222 COVID-19 vaccine. Only in-frame clones appear in the TCRdb table, and some are missing; sequencing was by immunoSEQ multiplex PCR. Of 95,000 to 100,000 clones listed, 87% are singletons. Germline assignment: CDR1 WSHSY and CDR2 SAAADI. The CDR3 extends over 13 amino acids. The germline V and J ends were trimmed by 2 bases and 8 bases, with 10 bases remaining between them. Study-level findings and limits: Females outnumbered males among donors, who were mostly white British; clonal diversity was possibly underestimated. Vaccine-related CD4 TCRs covered spike, predominating at 160-218 and 743-854. Close to half of all spike-specific TCRs reportedly target regions of the variants that are unmutated. Only 5 or 6 AZD1222 recipients tested seropositive at baseline.

V and J are TRBV10-2 and TRBJ2-1; no firm D call. The sequence came from an adult in good health. Sample: peripheral blood, taken on day 0 of AZD1222 vaccination. CDR3 sequence reads: CASSELASHEQFF. The CDR3 DNA reads as TGCGCCAGCAGTGAGCTCGCCTCCCATGAGCAGTTCTTC.